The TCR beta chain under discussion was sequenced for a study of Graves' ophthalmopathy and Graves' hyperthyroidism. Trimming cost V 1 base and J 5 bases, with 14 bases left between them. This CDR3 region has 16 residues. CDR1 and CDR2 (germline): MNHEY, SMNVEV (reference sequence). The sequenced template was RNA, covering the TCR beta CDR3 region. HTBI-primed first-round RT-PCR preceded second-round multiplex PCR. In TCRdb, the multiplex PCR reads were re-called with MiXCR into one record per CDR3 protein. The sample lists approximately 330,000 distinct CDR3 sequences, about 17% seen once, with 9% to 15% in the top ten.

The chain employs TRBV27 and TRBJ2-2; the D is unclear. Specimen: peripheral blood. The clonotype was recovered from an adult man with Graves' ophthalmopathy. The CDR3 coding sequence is TGTGCCAGCAGTTTATTGCGCTCCTGGGGAACCGGGGAGCTGTTTTTT. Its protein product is CASSLLRSWGTGELFF.